What follows are 17 T cell receptor beta chains derived from one specimen sequenced in a study of CD8+ T cells in alopecia areata. Following RNA extraction, reverse transcription yielded cDNA that acted as the sequencing template. The table came from immunoSEQ multiplex PCR; TCRdb's copy has only in-frame clones and leaves some out. The profile shows 35,000 to 45,000 clones, roughly 92% of them singletons. Treatment specified: oral pan-JAK inhibitor, 5-10 mg twice daily. Source: CD8+ T cells sorted from blood, taken at week 24, from a patient treated with tofacitinib. The receptor source for this set is a human donor with alopecia areata.

J is TRBJ1-1 and V is TRBV7-2; unclear D gene. The CDR3 extends over 12 amino acids. Per the germline V gene, CDR1 is SGHTA and CDR2 is FQGNSA. V was shortened by 3 bases and J by 2 bases, with 4 bases between the two germline ends. The CDR3 DNA is TGTGCCAGCAGCTTCGATAACACTGAAGCTTTCTTT. It translates to CASSFDNTEAFF.

The rearrangement links TRBV6-5 to TRBJ2-7; D ambiguous. In germline, CDR1 is MNHEY, CDR2 SVGAGI. The CDR3 covers 13 residues. V dropped 2 bases and J dropped 2 bases, with 7 bases sitting between them. The CDR3 protein is CASSYQGTYEQYF. The CDR3 bases are TGTGCCAGCAGTTACCAAGGAACCTACGAGCAGTACTTC.

This chain uses TRBV29-1 with TRBJ2-7; 7 nucleotides align to TRBD1. The junction had 12 bases not matched to a gene; V was cut back by 7 bases and J by 3 bases. Looked up from germline, CDR1 is SQVTM and CDR2 is ANQGSEA. This CDR3 is built from 14 residues. This CDR3 reads CSAPFGDSGYEQYF. In nucleotides, the CDR3 is TGCAGCGCCCCTTTTGGGGACAGCGGCTACGAGCAGTACTTC.

The gene calls are TRBV7-9 and TRBJ2-1; TRBD2 agrees at 10 bases. CDR3 length equals 17 residues. Looked up from germline, CDR1 is SEHNR and CDR2 is FQNEAQ (reference sequence). Losses at the gene ends were 5 bases for V and 0 bases for J; bases not matched to a gene: 7. This chain's CDR3 is CASSVRAGGPSYNEQFF. CDR3 in DNA: TGTGCCAGCAGCGTTCGAGCGGGGGGGCCCTCCTACAATGAGCAGTTCTTC.

This chain connects TRBV6-5 to TRBJ2-2; D is unclear. Trimming stripped 0 bases from V and 7 bases from J, with 6 bases between. The germline gives CDR1 MNHEY, CDR2 SVGAGI. The CDR3 contains 13 residues. This chain's CDR3 is CASSYSGGGELFF. The CDR3 bases are TGTGCCAGCAGTTACTCAGGCGGCGGGGAGCTGTTTTTT.

This chain uses TRBV27 with TRBJ2-5; D is undetermined. Germline V lookup: CDR1 MNHEY, CDR2 SMNVEV (reference sequence). This CDR3 spans 14 amino acids. Trimming removed 4 bases from V and 2 bases from J, with 11 bases in between. CDR3 sequence reads: CASSSLQIQETQYF. The DNA of the CDR3 is TGTGCCAGCAGTTCGCTACAGATACAAGAGACCCAGTACTTC.

This rearrangement joins TRBV10-3 to TRBJ2-2, with 7 positions matching TRBD1. The CDR3 runs to 17 residues. Germline V gene data show CDR1 as ENHRY and CDR2 as SYGVKD. Trimming removed 5 bases from V and 0 bases from J; junction bases left unmatched: 9. The CDR3 region is CAISLTGTYPNTGELFF. Written as DNA, the CDR3 is TGTGCCATCAGTTTGACAGGGACCTACCCGAACACCGGGGAGCTGTTTTTT.

The table lists this clone with a count of one. The chain uses TRBV11-2 and TRBJ2-2, with unresolved D. The V gene lost 1 base and the J gene lost 8 bases, with 5 bases spanning the gap. The CDR3 length is 12 residues. In germline, CDR1 is SGHAT, CDR2 FQNNGV. CDR3 nucleotide sequence: TGTGCCAGCAGCTTAGTATTTGGGGAGCTGTTTTTT. It translates to CASSLVFGELFF.

Only a few counts were recorded for this clone. The chain recombines TRBV7-9 with TRBJ2-1; D is uncertain. CDR3 size: 12 residues. Trimming removed 5 bases from V and 8 bases from J, with 10 bases in between. Germline CDR1 is SEHNR and CDR2 is FQNEAQ (reference sequence). The CDR3 sequence: CASSNLEDEQFF. CDR3 nucleotide sequence: TGTGCCAGCAGCAACTTAGAGGATGAGCAGTTCTTC.

The V gene is TRBV27, the J gene TRBJ2-7, with D unresolved. The CDR3 is 11 amino acids. Germline V gene lookup returns CDR1 MNHEY and CDR2 SMNVEV (reference sequence). V was pared by 8 bases and J by 3 bases, with 8 bases between. The CDR3 spells CASGWYYEQYF. In nucleotides, the CDR3 is TGTGCCAGCGGGTGGTACTACGAGCAGTACTTC.

The V call is TRBV30, the J call TRBJ1-5, with TRBD1 identical over 7 bases. Germline V lookup: CDR1 GTSNPN, CDR2 SVGIG (reference sequence). J gave up 5 bases and V 2 bases, and 9 bases lay outside the gene matches. CDR3 length equals 15 residues. The CDR3 DNA reads as TGTGCCTGGAGTCTCTGGACAGGTGAGGATCAGCCCCAGCATTTT. Its translation: CAWSLWTGEDQPQHF.

This chain uses TRBV6-1 with TRBJ2-5; 9 nucleotides line up with TRBD2. With 2 bases clipped from V and 5 bases from J, the junction kept 33 bases outside the gene matches. The CDR3 spans 24 residues. CDR1 is MNHNS, CDR2 SASEGT, per germline. The CDR3 region has the DNA TGTGCCAGCAGTGAACCATCCTCGGGAGCGGGGGGCCCCAGTTATCCACTTGACTGGGAGACCCAGTACTTC. Its protein product is CASSEPSSGAGGPSYPLDWETQYF.

The chain recombines TRBV13 with TRBJ1-1; maybe TRBD1 (6 bases). The V and J ends lost 1 base and 5 bases respectively, with 8 bases between them. Germline CDR1 is PRHDT and CDR2 is FYEKMQ (reference sequence). The CDR3 extends over 13 amino acids. CDR3 amino acids: CASSLVTGTEAFF. In DNA, the CDR3 is TGTGCCAGCAGCTTAGTTACAGGGACTGAAGCTTTCTTT. Looking up the rest from reference TRBV13 and TRBJ1-1 gives the full variable domain: AAGVIQSPRHLIKEKRETATLKCYPIPRHDTVYWYQQGPGQDPQFLISFYEKMQSDKGSIPDRFSAQQFSDYHSELNMSSLELGDSALYFCASSLVTGTEAFFGQGTRLTVV.

The J gene is TRBJ2-7, the V gene TRBV6-5; possible D gene TRBD2, 5 bases. CDR1 is MNHEY and CDR2 is SVGAGI in the germline V gene. The ends were cut back, 0 bases at V and 5 bases at J, with 11 bases in the middle. CDR3 length: 14 residues. Written as DNA, the CDR3 is TGTGCCAGCAGTTACTCGAGGCCGGAGGACGAGCAGTACTTC. Translated, it gives CASSYSRPEDEQYF.

This rearrangement joins TRBV28 to TRBJ2-3, with TRBD2 identical over 10 bases. V was pared by 1 base and J by 2 bases, with 6 bases of the junction left unmatched. Germline lookup yields CDR1 MDHEN and CDR2 SYDVKM. This CDR3 is built from 17 residues. The chain's CDR3 is CASSLSRSGGSTDTQYF. Here the CDR3 DNA reads TGTGCCAGCAGTTTATCCCGTAGCGGGGGGTCCACAGATACGCAGTATTTT.

The rearrangement joins TRBV6-6 to TRBJ2-7; weak D call: TRBD1 (6 bases). This CDR3 has 15 residues. The V end was cut by 6 bases, the J end by 6 bases, with 21 bases between. From germline, CDR1 is MNHNY and CDR2 SVGAGI (reference sequence). In DNA, the CDR3 is TGTGCCAGCAGCGTCCTTGGGGGCGAGTCCAGCGAGCAGTACTTC. This sequence encodes CASSVLGGESSEQYF.

The rearrangement links TRBV27 to TRBJ2-7; unclear D gene. V gave up 3 bases and J gave up 0 bases, with 6 bases separating them. The CDR3 sequence is 13 residues long. The germline CDR1 and CDR2 sequences are MNHEY and SMNVEV (reference sequence). The CDR3 DNA reads TGTGCCAGCAGTTTCAAAGCCTCCTACGAGCAGTACTTC. This gives the protein CASSFKASYEQYF.